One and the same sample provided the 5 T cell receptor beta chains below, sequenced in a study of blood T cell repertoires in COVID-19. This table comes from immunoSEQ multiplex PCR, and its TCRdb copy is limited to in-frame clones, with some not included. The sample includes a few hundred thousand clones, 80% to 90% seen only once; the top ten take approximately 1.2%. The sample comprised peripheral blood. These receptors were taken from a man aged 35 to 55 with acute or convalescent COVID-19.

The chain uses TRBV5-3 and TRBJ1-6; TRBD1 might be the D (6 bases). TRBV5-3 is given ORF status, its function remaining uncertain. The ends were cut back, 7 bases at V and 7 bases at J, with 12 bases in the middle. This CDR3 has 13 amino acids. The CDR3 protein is CARALGANSPLHF. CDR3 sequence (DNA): TGTGCCAGAGCTTTGGGGGCGAATTCACCCCTCCACTTT.

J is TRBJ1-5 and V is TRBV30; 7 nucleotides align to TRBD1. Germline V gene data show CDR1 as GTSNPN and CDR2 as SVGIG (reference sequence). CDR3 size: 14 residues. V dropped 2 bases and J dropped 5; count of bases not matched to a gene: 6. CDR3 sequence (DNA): TGTGCCTGGAGTTTCGGGACAGATGATCAGCCCCAGCATTTT. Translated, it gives CAWSFGTDDQPQHF.

The DNA for the CDR3 is TGTGCCAGCAGTTTGGGCCAGGGAACCCACGAGCAGTACTTC. This gives the protein CASSLGQGTHEQYF. The chain employs TRBV27 and TRBJ2-7; possibly TRBD1 for D (5 bases). CDR3 length: 14 amino acids. Germline CDR1 MNHEY, CDR2 SMNVEV (reference sequence). Between the trimmed V and J ends, which lost 3 bases and 5 bases, there was a span of 14 bases.

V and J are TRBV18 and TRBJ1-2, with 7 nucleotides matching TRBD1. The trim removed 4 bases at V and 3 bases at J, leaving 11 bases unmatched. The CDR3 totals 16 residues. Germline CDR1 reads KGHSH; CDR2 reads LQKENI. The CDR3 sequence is CASSRGTAPGDYGYTF. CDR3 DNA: TGTGCCAGCTCACGCGGGACAGCCCCAGGCGACTATGGCTACACCTTC.

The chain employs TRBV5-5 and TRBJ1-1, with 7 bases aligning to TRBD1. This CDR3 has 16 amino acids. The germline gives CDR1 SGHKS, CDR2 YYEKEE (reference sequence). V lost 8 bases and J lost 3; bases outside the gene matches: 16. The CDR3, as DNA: TGTGCCAGTATAACACTAACGGAGGGGGCACACACTGAAGCTTTCTTT. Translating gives CASITLTEGAHTEAFF.